A single T cell receptor (beta chain) is shown here with its context. The antigen is not known. This sample is part of a study of radiation and T cells in renal cell carcinoma. Background on the study: Nephrectomy followed 15 Gy stereotactic body radiation by 4 weeks. Findings and limits, study-wide: Top tumor clonotypes rose in blood 2 weeks post-radiation, then contracted. No pretreatment tumor biopsies were available for baseline clonotypes.

Stated time point: blood 2 weeks post-SBRT. Documented treatment: 15 Gy SBRT to primary tumor, nephrectomy 4 weeks later. Radiation-treated patients gave blood at baseline, week 2 and week 4. The table came from immunoSEQ multiplex PCR; TCRdb's copy has only in-frame clones and leaves some out. The sample shows about 130,000 clones, about four fifths of them seen only once. The receptor was derived from a man in his forties or fifties with renal cell carcinoma. Sample: blood, taken from a patient whose treatment included radiotherapy and nephrectomy.

CDR3 DNA: TGTGCCAGCTCACTTTTGCCAGGGCCCTACGAGCAGTACTTC. Amino acids: CASSLLPGPYEQYF. The chain combines TRBV18 with TRBJ2-7, with D tentatively TRBD1 (5 bases). The germline V gene has CDR1 KGHSH and CDR2 LQKENI. The ends were cut back, 4 bases at V and 2 bases at J, with 12 bases in the middle. This CDR3 is 14 amino acids long.